This entry features one T cell receptor (beta chain) sequence. V was cut by 5 bases and J by 2 bases, with 16 bases left in between. The CDR3 length is 15 residues. Germline V gene data show CDR1 as SEHNR and CDR2 as FQNEAQ (reference sequence). This record belongs to a study of blood T cell repertoires in COVID-19. The study recruited people aged roughly 18 to 100 years across approximately 24 US areas. Participants' reported clinical history set cohort assignment. Sequenced by immunoSEQ multiplex PCR; TCRdb stores in-frame clones only, minus some. The data contain under 200,000 clones, 85% to 90% of them singletons.

The receptor comes from a middle-aged woman in a cohort exposed to, infected with or recovered from COVID-19 (not recorded which). This rearrangement joins TRBV7-9 to TRBJ2-7; D may be TRBD1 (6 bases). Sequencing was carried out using PBMCs or T cells enriched from blood (not recorded which). The CDR3 sequence is CASSQRQASTYEQYF. The CDR3 bases are TGTGCCAGCAGCCAAAGACAGGCGTCAACCTACGAGCAGTACTTC.